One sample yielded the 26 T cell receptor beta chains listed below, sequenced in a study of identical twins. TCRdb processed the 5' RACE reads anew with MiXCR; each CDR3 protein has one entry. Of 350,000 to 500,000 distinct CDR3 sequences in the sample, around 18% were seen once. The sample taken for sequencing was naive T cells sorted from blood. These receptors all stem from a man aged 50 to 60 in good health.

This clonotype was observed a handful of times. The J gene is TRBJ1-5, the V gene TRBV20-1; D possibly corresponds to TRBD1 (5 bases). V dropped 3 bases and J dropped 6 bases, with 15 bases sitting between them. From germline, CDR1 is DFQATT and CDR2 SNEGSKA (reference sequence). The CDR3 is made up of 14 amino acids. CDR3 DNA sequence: TGCAGTGCTAGGGGGGGACGCTTGGGTCAGCCCCAGCATTTT. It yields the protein CSARGGRLGQPQHF.

The DNA of the CDR3 is TGCAGCGTTGAGAAGGGCGCCACAGATACGCAGTATTTT. This gives the protein CSVEKGATDTQYF. V and J are TRBV29-1 and TRBJ2-3, with D uncertain. The CDR3 extends over 13 amino acids. Deletions cut 3 bases from V and 2 bases from J, with 9 bases between. CDR1 SQVTM and CDR2 ANQGSEA come from the germline V gene.

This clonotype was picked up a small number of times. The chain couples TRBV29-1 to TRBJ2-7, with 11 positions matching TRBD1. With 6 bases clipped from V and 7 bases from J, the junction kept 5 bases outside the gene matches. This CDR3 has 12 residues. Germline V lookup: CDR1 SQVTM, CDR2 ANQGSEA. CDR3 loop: CSVRDRGVEQYF. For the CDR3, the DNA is TGCAGCGTCCGGGACAGGGGGGTTGAGCAGTACTTC.

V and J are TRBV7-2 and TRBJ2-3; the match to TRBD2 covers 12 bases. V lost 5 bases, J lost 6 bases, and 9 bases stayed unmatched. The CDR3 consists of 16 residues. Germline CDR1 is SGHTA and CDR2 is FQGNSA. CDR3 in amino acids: CASSTSPSGGADTQYF. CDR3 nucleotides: TGTGCCAGCAGCACCAGTCCTAGCGGGGGGGCGGATACGCAGTATTTT.

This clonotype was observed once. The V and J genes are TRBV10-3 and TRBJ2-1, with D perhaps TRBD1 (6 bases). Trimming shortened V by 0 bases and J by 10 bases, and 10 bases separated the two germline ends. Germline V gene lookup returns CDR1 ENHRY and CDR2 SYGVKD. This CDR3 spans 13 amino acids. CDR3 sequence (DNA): TGTGCCATCAGTGAGTCAGACAGGCGGGAGCAGTTCTTC. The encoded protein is CAISESDRREQFF.

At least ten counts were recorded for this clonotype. CDR3 nucleotides: TGTGCCAGCAGCCAAACCCCCCGATCTAGCGGGGTTAGCAATGAGCAGTTCTTC. The encoded protein is CASSQTPRSSGVSNEQFF. This rearrangement joins TRBV7-3 to TRBJ2-1; 9 nucleotides align to TRBD2. Germline assignment: CDR1 SGHTA and CDR2 FQGTGA. V gave up 5 bases and J gave up 6 bases; unmatched junction bases: 17. This CDR3 has 18 amino acids.

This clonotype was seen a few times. CDR3 nucleotide sequence: TGTGCCAGCAGCTTAGGGGGACTATGGGACGGTACCCAAGCTTTCTTT. Amino acid sequence: CASSLGGLWDGTQAFF. V gene TRBV7-6 combines with J gene TRBJ1-1; tentatively, D is TRBD1 (5 bases). Germline values: CDR1 SGHVS, CDR2 FNYEAQ. V dropped 1 base and J dropped 9 bases, with 21 bases sitting between them. The CDR3 runs to 16 residues.

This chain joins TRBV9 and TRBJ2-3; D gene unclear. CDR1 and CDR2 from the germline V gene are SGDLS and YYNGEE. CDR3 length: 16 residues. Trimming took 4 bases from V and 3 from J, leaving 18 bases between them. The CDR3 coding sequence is TGTGCCAGCAGCAAACAGACACCTACCAGGACAGATACGCAGTATTTT. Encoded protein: CASSKQTPTRTDTQYF.

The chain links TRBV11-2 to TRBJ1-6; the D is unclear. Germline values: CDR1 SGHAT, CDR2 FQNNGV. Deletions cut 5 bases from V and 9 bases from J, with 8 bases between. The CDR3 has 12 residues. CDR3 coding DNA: TGTGCCAGCAGCGTGACTGGTTCACCCCTCCACTTT. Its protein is CASSVTGSPLHF.

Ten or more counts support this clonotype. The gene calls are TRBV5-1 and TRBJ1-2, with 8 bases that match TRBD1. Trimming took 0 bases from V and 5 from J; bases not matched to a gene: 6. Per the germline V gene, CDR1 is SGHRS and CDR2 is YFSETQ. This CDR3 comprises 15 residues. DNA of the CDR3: TGCGCCAGCAGCTTGGTCTCAGGGGGCGCATATGGCTACACCTTC. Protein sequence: CASSLVSGGAYGYTF.

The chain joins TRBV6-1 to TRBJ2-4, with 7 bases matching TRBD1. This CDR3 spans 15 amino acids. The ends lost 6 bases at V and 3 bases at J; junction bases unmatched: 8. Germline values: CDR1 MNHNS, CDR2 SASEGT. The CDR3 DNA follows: TGTGCCAGCAGGGACCCCCCAGGGGGCAAAAACATTCAGTACTTC. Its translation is CASRDPPGGKNIQYF.

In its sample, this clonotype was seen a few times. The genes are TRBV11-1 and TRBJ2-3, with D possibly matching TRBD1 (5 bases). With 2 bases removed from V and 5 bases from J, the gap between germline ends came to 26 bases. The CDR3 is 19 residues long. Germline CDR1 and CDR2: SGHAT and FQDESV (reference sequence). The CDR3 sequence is CASSLSVISDSSHGDTQYF. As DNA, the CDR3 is TGTGCCAGCAGCTTATCGGTAATTAGTGACAGCTCACACGGAGATACGCAGTATTTT.

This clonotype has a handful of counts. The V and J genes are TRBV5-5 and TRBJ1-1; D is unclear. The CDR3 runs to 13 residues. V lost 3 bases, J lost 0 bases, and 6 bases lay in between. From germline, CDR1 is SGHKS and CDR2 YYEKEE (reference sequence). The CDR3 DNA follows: TGTGCCAGCAGCTGGGGAGTGAACACTGAAGCTTTCTTT. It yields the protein CASSWGVNTEAFF.

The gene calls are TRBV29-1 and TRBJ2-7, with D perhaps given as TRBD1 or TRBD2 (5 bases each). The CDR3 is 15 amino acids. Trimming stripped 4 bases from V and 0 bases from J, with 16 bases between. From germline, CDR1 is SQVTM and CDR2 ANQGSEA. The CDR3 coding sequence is TGCAGCGTTGCCTTTATCGGGACCTCCTCCTACGAGCAGTACTTC. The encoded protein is CSVAFIGTSSYEQYF.

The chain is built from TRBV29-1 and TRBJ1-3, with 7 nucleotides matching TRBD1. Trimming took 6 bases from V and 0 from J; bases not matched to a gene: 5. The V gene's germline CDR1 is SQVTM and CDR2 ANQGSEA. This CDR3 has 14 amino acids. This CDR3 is CSVRNRGSGNTIYF. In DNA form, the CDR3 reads TGCAGCGTGCGGAACAGGGGCTCTGGAAACACCATATATTTT.

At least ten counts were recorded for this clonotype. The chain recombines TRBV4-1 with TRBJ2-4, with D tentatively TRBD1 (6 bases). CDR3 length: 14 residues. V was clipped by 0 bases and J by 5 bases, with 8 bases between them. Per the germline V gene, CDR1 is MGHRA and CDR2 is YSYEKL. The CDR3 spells CASSQDPGENIQYF. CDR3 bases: TGCGCCAGCAGCCAAGACCCAGGGGAAAACATTCAGTACTTC.

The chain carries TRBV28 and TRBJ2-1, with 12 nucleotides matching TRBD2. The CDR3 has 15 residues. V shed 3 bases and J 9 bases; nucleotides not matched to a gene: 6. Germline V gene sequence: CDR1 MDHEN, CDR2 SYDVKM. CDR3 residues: CASSFVTSGRGEQFF. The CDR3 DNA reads TGTGCCAGCAGTTTTGTGACTAGCGGGAGAGGTGAGCAGTTCTTC.

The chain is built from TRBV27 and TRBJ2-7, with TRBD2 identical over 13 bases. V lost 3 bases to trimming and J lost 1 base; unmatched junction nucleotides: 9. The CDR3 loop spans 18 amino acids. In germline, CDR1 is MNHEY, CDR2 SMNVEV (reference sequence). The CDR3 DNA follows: TGTGCCAGCAGTTTTACTAGCGGGAGGGCTCCCCGTTCCTACGAGCAGTACTTC. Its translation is CASSFTSGRAPRSYEQYF.

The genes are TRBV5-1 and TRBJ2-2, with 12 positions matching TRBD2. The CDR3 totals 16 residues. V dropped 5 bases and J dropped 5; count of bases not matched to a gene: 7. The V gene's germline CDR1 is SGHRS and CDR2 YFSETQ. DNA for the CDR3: TGCGCCAGCAGGTCTACCGGGACTAGCGGGACCGGGGAGCTGTTTTTT. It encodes CASRSTGTSGTGELFF.

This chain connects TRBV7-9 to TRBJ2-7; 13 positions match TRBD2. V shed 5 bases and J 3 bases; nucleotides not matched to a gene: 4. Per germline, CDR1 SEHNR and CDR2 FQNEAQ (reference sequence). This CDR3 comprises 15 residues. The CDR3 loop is CASSPGTSGVYEQYF. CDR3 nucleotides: TGTGCCAGCAGCCCTGGGACTAGCGGGGTCTACGAGCAGTACTTC.

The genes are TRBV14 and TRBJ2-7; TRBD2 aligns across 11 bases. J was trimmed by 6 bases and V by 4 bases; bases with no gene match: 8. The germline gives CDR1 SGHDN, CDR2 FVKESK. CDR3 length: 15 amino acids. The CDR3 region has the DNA TGTGCCAGCAGCCCCGGGACTAGCGGCCGTCTCGAGCAGTACTTC. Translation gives CASSPGTSGRLEQYF.

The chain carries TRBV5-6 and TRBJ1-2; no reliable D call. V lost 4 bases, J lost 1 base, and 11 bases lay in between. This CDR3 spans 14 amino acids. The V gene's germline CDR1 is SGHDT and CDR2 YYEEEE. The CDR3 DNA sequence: TGTGCCAGCAGCCCAGGCGGTATTAACTATGGCTACACCTTC. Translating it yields CASSPGGINYGYTF.

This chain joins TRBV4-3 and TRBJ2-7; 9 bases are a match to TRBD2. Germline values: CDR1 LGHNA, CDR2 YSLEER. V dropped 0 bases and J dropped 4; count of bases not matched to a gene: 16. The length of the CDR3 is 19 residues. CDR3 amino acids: CASSQDLVLIAGEIYEQYF. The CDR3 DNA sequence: TGCGCCAGCAGCCAAGATCTTGTTCTAATAGCGGGGGAGATTTACGAGCAGTACTTC.

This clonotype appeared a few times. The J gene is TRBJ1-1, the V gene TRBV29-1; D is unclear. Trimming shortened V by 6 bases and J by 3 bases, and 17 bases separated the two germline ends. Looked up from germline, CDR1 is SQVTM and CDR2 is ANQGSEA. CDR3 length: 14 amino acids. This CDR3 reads CSVAGMVVDTEAFF. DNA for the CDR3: TGCAGCGTCGCAGGAATGGTGGTAGACACTGAAGCTTTCTTT.

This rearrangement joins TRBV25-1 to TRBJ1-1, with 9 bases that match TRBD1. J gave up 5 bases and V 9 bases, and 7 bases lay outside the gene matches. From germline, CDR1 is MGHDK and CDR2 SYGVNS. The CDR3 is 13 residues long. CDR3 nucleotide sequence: TGTGCCAGTGGACAGGGGCTGAGAACTGAAGCTTTCTTT. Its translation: CASGQGLRTEAFF. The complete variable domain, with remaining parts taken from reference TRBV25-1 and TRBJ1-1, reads EADIYQTPRYLVIGTGKKITLECSQTMGHDKMYWYQQDPGMELHLIHYSYGVNSTEKGDLSSESTVSRIRTEHFPLTLESARPSHTSQYLCASGQGLRTEAFFGQGTRLTVV.

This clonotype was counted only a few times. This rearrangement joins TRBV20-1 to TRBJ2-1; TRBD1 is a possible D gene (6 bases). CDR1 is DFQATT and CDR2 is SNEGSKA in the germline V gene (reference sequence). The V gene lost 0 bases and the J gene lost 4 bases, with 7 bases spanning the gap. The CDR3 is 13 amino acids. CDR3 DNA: TGCAGTGCTAGAGAGGACAGATACAATGAGCAGTTCTTC. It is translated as CSAREDRYNEQFF.